This T cell receptor beta chain was identified during a study of blood T cell repertoires in COVID-19. The germline V gene encodes CDR1 MNHNY and CDR2 SVGAGI (reference sequence). The CDR3 totals 13 residues. Losses at the gene ends were 7 bases for V and 6 bases for J; bases not matched to a gene: 9. Only in-frame clones appear in the TCRdb table, and some are missing; sequencing was by immunoSEQ multiplex PCR. This sample has about 71,000 clones, with over 75% found just once. The material sequenced was peripheral blood. The chain carries TRBV6-6 and TRBJ2-7; TRBD2 agrees at 7 bases. The sequence derives from a woman at least 80 years old with acute or convalescent COVID-19. The CDR3: CASTSGLLREQYF. CDR3 nucleotides: TGTGCCAGCACCTCGGGACTACTTCGCGAGCAGTACTTC.